The clone carrying this T cell receptor beta chain appeared once. Its antigen remains unidentified. The time point: week 5, during vaccination. Each dose of the vaccine consisted of 300 ug of mutant IDH1 20-mer peptide, with topical imiquimod. These data belong to a study of a mutant IDH1 vaccine in newly diagnosed glioma. Study as a whole: Mean patient age was about 40 years; approximately 62% were male and around 40% female. Before enrollment, the patients had been treated with radiotherapy alone, temozolomide alone, or both together. Most of them had received both. Findings and caveats of the study: Top peripheral T cell clonotype shifts appeared unrelated to pseudoprogression.

Only in-frame clones appear in the TCRdb table, and some are missing; sequencing was by immunoSEQ multiplex PCR. The repertoire consists of approximately 27,000 clones, with about 90% occurring once and the leading ten covering roughly 20%. The CDR3 extends over 14 amino acids. V was clipped by 5 bases and J by 4 bases, with 18 bases between them. Germline V CDR1 and CDR2: GTSNPN, SVGIG (reference sequence). V is TRBV30 and J is TRBJ2-7; a possible D gene is TRBD2 (6 bases). This receptor was taken from a young man with glioma. Source: PBMCs, taken from a glioma patient whose treatment included an IDH1 peptide vaccine. CDR3 in amino acids: CAWGLRGRWYEQYF. The CDR3 DNA sequence: TGTGCCTGGGGCCTCCGGGGGAGGTGGTACGAGCAGTACTTC. Using reference TRBV30 and TRBJ2-7 for the parts outside the CDR3, the full variable domain is SQTIHQWPATLVQPVGSPLSLECTVEGTSNPNLYWYRQAAGRGLQLLFYSVGIGQISSEVPQNLSASRPQDRQFILSSKKLLLSDSGFYLCAWGLRGRWYEQYFGPGTRLTVT.